The T cell receptor beta chain described here comes from a study of blood T cell repertoires in COVID-19 (dated by TCRdb to 2018 to 2020). Study-wide context: Collaborator samples came from the United States, Italy and Spain and covered acute and convalescent phases of COVID-19. The repertoires were made available in a free public database intended to serve as a resource for research on the immune response to SARS-CoV-2. Samples were obtained from the ongoing ImmuneRACE study (first 160 participants) and from 950 to 1,500 subjects provided by 6 global collaborators. The sample metadata nearly always contained a de-identified subject ID, COVID-19 status, age in years and sex. Deeply sampled blood TCRbeta repertoires from subjects exposed to, actively infected with, or recovered from COVID-19 were included in the dataset. The prospective study material was composed of cDNA or gDNA derived from T cells, B-cell-depleted T cells, or PBMCs. Where available, HLA class I and class II types were obtained from metadata supplied by the sample provider rather than from assay-based typing.

V is clipped by 5 bases and J by 0 bases, and the sequence between their germline boundaries is 14 bases long. CDR1 and CDR2, per the germline V gene, are MDHEN and SYDVKM. Including the terminal cysteine and phenylalanine, the CDR3 comprises 15 residues. CDR3 DNA only is kept here, 45 bases in frame from base 1. Summary of the overall study and its limitations: Clinical and demographic metadata were provided uncurated, with the amount varying by source and participant.

TCRbeta CDR3 regions were amplified from genomic DNA using the immunoSEQ Assay, a bias-controlled multiplex PCR. Per the source publication's procedure: Nucleated cell counts per sample were estimated from amplification of reference gene primers within the assay. To quantify the absolute abundance of each unique TCRbeta CDR3 rearrangement, sequence reads were collapsed and filtered. Productive Simpson clonality was computed per sample as the square root of Simpson's diversity index over productive rearrangements. TCRdb holds this immuneACCESS table with in-frame rearrangements only. Some clones are missing; in checked studies, unresolved V genes explain under half, and the rest has no known cause. V and J calls and clone size come straight from that table; D and trimming were deduced from the DNA. The sample table holds 200,000 or so clones, of which approximately 86% were seen once. The ten largest clones capture roughly 0.91% of the sample.

At one collaborating source in Seattle, patients were enrolled during active infection and were followed longitudinally through the course of disease. Each collaborating institution followed its own protocols to collect whole blood in K2EDTA tubes. Collaborator samples were shipped for TCRbeta analysis as frozen whole blood, isolated PBMCs, or DNA extracted from either sample type. Comment on this clone: Its binding antigen is unknown. No clone much larger than this one lies a single base away; base qualities are absent.

The sequence is built from TRBV28 and TRBJ2-7; TRBD1 is a possible D gene, resting on 5 matching bases. The TCR originated in a man aged 55-75 years with COVID-19, enrolled during active disease. Sequences were obtained from peripheral blood. CDR3 reads: CASSPTLDSSYEQYF. At the DNA level, the sequence is TGTGCCAGCAGTCCAACTTTAGACAGCTCCTACGAGCAGTACTTC.